The 9 T cell receptor beta chains below all came from one sample that was sequenced in a study of circulating CD8 cells and anti-PD-1 response in melanoma. From live CD3+CD8+TCRalphabeta+ cells, four PD-1 and/or TIGIT subsets were sorted. Using around 14 ng of total RNA, TCR libraries were made with the QIAseq Immune Repertoire TCR panel. TCRdb processed the reads anew with MiXCR; each CDR3 protein has one entry. Of several hundred distinct CDR3 sequences listed, roughly 7.8% were seen once; the top ten hold less than 35%. Specimen: CD8+ T cells from PBMCs, collected at baseline or after one month of anti-PD-1 therapy (not recorded which). These receptors were collected from a human donor with melanoma.

By share, this clonotype counts as large. V is TRBV12-3 or TRBV12-4 and J is TRBJ2-3; 7 bases map to TRBD2. The CDR3 runs 14 residues. J gave up 2 bases and V 6 bases, and 5 bases lay outside the gene matches. CDR3 sequence reads: CASSRLATTDTQYF. CDR3 coding DNA: TGTGCCAGCAGCCGACTAGCTACCACAGATACGCAGTATTTT.

The DNA of the CDR3 is TGTGCCAGCATTCTATTACAGGGAGACAAAAACATTCAGTACTTC. The encoded protein is CASILLQGDKNIQYF. The chain has TRBV28 and TRBJ2-4, with a possible D match to TRBD1 (6 bases). The V end was cut by 7 bases, the J end by 3 bases, with 16 bases between. Looked up from germline, CDR1 is MDHEN and CDR2 is SYDVKM. The length of the CDR3 is 15 residues.

This clonotype is termed large. This chain links TRBV12-3 or TRBV12-4 with TRBJ2-5; a weak D match, TRBD1 (5 bases). Trimming stripped 7 bases from V and 5 bases from J, with 5 bases between. CDR3 length equals 10 residues. The CDR3 DNA reads as TGTGCCAGCAAGGGGGAGACCCAGTACTTC. It encodes CASKGETQYF.

The CDR3: CASSLGGDPISEQYF. In nucleotides, the CDR3 is TGTGCCAGCAGTTTAGGAGGGGACCCTATTAGCGAGCAGTACTTC. The rearrangement links TRBV27 to TRBJ2-7; tentative D call: TRBD2 (6 bases). Germline V lookup: CDR1 MNHEY, CDR2 SMNVEV (reference sequence). Trimming pared 2 bases from V and 6 bases from J, leaving 17 bases between. The CDR3 extends over 15 amino acids.

This clonotype is termed medium-sized. V is TRBV7-3 and J is TRBJ2-1, with D uncertain. Trimming took off 5 bases at V and 4 bases at J, with 9 bases between the two ends. The CDR3 runs 13 residues. Germline loops: CDR1 SGHTA, CDR2 FQGTGA. This chain's CDR3 is CASSHDSYNEQFF. In nucleotides, the CDR3 is TGTGCCAGCAGCCACGACTCTTACAATGAGCAGTTCTTC.

This clonotype is classed as medium-sized. The V call is TRBV28, the J call TRBJ1-5; unclear D gene. Trimming removed 6 bases from V and 1 base from J, with 13 bases in between. The germline gives CDR1 MDHEN, CDR2 SYDVKM. This CDR3 spans 15 amino acids. The CDR3 here is CASSPLRGSNQPQHF. In DNA, the CDR3 is TGTGCCAGCAGCCCCCTGCGCGGGAGCAATCAGCCCCAGCATTTT.

The V call is TRBV7-3, the J call TRBJ2-7, with no clear D. The CDR3 is 14 amino acids. The germline V gene encodes CDR1 SGHTA and CDR2 FQGTGA. V dropped 5 bases and J dropped 0 bases, with 11 bases sitting between them. Here the CDR3 reads CASSVAGGSYEQYF. The CDR3 DNA sequence: TGTGCCAGCAGCGTCGCAGGTGGCTCCTACGAGCAGTACTTC. Based on the CDR3 plus reference TRBV7-3 and TRBJ2-7, the full variable domain is GAGVSQTPSNKVTEKGKYVELRCDPISGHTALYWYRQSLGQGPEFLIYFQGTGAADDSGLPNDRFFAVRPEGSVSTLKIQRTERGDSAVYLCASSVAGGSYEQYFGPGTRLTVT.

This clonotype is large in the sample. J is TRBJ2-3 and V is TRBV25-1; D is unclear. Between the trimmed V and J ends, which lost 5 bases and 2 bases, there was a span of 8 bases. Germline V lookup: CDR1 MGHDK, CDR2 SYGVNS. The CDR3 is 13 residues long. The CDR3 sequence: CASSPVFTDTQYF. The CDR3 nucleotides are TGTGCCAGCAGTCCCGTTTTCACAGATACGCAGTATTTT.

The rearrangement links TRBV2 to TRBJ2-7; D might be TRBD1 (6 bases). Per the germline V gene, CDR1 is SNHLY and CDR2 is FYNNEI. Trimming took off 11 bases at V and 9 bases at J, with 17 bases between the two ends. The CDR3 has 11 residues. DNA of the CDR3: TGTGCCGCCGGCAGGGGCTACTGGCAGTACTTC. It is translated as CAAGRGYWQYF.